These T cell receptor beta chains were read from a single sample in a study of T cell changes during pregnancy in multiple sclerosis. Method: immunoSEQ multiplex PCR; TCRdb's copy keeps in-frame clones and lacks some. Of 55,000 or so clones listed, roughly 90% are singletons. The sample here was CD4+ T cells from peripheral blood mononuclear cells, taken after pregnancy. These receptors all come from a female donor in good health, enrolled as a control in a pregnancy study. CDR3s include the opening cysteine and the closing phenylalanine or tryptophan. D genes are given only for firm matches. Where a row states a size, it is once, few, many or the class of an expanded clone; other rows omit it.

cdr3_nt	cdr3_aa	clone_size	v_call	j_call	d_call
TGTGCCAGCAGCCGTCACAGGGGGGAGCAGTACTTC	CASSRHRGEQYF	-	TRBV6-5	TRBJ2-7	TRBD1
TGTGCCAGCAGCCGCTCACTTGGTGAGCAGTTCTTC	CASSRSLGEQFF	-	TRBV7-9	TRBJ2-1	-
TGTGCCAGCAGCAAGAGAGGGACAGGCGCCGTCCTGACTTTC	CASSKRGTGAVLTF	-	TRBV6-5	TRBJ2-6	TRBD1
TGCGCCAGCAGCGGCGGGACTAGCGGGGGGGCTTACGAGCAGTACTTC	CASSGGTSGGAYEQYF	-	TRBV5-1	TRBJ2-7	TRBD2
TGTGCCAGCAGTTCCGGACCGTGGGGGGCCCAGTACTTC	CASSSGPWGAQYF	-	TRBV6-1	TRBJ2-5	-
TGCGCCAGCAGCCTAAGGGGGCAGCCAAACATTCAGTACTTC	CASSLRGQPNIQYF	once	TRBV4-3	TRBJ2-4	TRBD1
TGTGCCAGCAGCTTAAACTGGGAGAATGAAAAACTGTTTTTT	CASSLNWENEKLFF	-	TRBV11-2	TRBJ1-4	-
TGTGCCAGAAGCTTGGGGGCCCCAGGGTGGGTAGGGGATTACGAGCAGTACTTC	CARSLGAPGWVGDYEQYF	once	TRBV5-3	TRBJ2-7	-
TGTGCCAGCAGCCCCCGGCGGGGGGATGAAAAACTGTTTTTT	CASSPRRGDEKLFF	-	TRBV7-8	TRBJ1-4	-
TGTGCCAGTAGTCCCGGAGGCCCGGGGGGCAATCAGCCCCAGCATTTT	CASSPGGPGGNQPQHF	-	TRBV19	TRBJ1-5	-
TGTGCCAGCAGCGTTGGGGACAGGGGTATCGCCGGGGAGCTGTTTTTT	CASSVGDRGIAGELFF	-	TRBV11-2	TRBJ2-2	TRBD1
TGTGCCAGCAGCTCTAAGGCGGGTGCAAATTCACCCCTCCACTTT	CASSSKAGANSPLHF	-	TRBV7-8	TRBJ1-6	-
TGCGCCAGCAGCGCCTGGACAGGCATGAACACTGAAGCTTTCTTT	CASSAWTGMNTEAFF	-	TRBV5-1	TRBJ1-1	TRBD1
TGTGCCAGCAGCAGTAGGTTCCAGTACCAGCGGGCTCCGGTGGAAGCTTTCTTT	CASSSRFQYQRAPVEAFF	-	TRBV7-2	TRBJ1-1	-
TGTGCCAGCAGCTTAAGAGGAGAGGGTATACGATCACCCCTCCACTTT	CASSLRGEGIRSPLHF	-	TRBV7-8	TRBJ1-6	-
TGTGCCAGCAGTCTAGATCAGCCCCAGCATTTT	CASSLDQPQHF	-	TRBV6-6	TRBJ1-5	-
TGTGCCAGCAGCTTAGAGGGCAGAACCACCGGGGAGCTGTTTTTT	CASSLEGRTTGELFF	-	TRBV11-3	TRBJ2-2	-
TGCGCCAGCAGCCAAGACCCTGGACAGGACGGAAAACTGTTTTTT	CASSQDPGQDGKLFF	-	TRBV4-3	TRBJ1-4	TRBD1
TGTGCCAGCACGGCGGAAAGGAATTCACCCCTCCACTTT	CASTAERNSPLHF	-	TRBV2	TRBJ1-6	-
TGTGCCAGCTCACGAGTCGGCGGGACAGATACGCAGTATTTT	CASSRVGGTDTQYF	-	TRBV18	TRBJ2-3	-
TGTGCCTCCGGGGGGGGAGTCCCAGATACGCAGTATTTT	CASGGGVPDTQYF	-	TRBV2	TRBJ2-3	TRBD2
TGTGCCAGCAGCCCCGGGGGGCCGAACACCGGGGAGCTGTTTTTT	CASSPGGPNTGELFF	-	TRBV9	TRBJ2-2	-
TGTGCCAGCAGCGTAGAGGGCGGGGGAGAGACCCAGTACTTC	CASSVEGGGETQYF	-	TRBV9	TRBJ2-5	TRBD2
TGTGCCAGACAGGGGGCTTGGAACACCGGGGAGCTGTTTTTT	CARQGAWNTGELFF	-	TRBV28	TRBJ2-2	TRBD1
TGTGCCAGCAGCTTAAGGTTGAGGGTGGAGGGCTATGGCTACACCTTC	CASSLRLRVEGYGYTF	-	TRBV7-8	TRBJ1-2	-
TGTGCCAGCAGTCCGCAGAGCCCAGGGGCAACCGGGGAGCTGTTTTTT	CASSPQSPGATGELFF	-	TRBV25-1	TRBJ2-2	-
TGTGCCAGTAGTCCCGAGCGGGGGGGACAGCTACACTATGGCTACACCTTC	CASSPERGGQLHYGYTF	-	TRBV19	TRBJ1-2	TRBD1
TGTGCCAGCAGCTTATCCGTCCCCCCTGAGCAGTTCTTC	CASSLSVPPEQFF	-	TRBV7-2	TRBJ2-1	-
TGTGCCAGCAGCCAGACCGGGGAGCTGTTTTTT	CASSQTGELFF	-	TRBV7-2	TRBJ2-2	-
TGTGCCAGTAGCTTCTTAGGGGATAATTCACCCCTCCACTTT	CASSFLGDNSPLHF	-	TRBV19	TRBJ1-6	-
TGTGCCAGCAGCCGACAGGGCTCCTCAGAGACCCAGTACTTC	CASSRQGSSETQYF	-	TRBV13	TRBJ2-5	TRBD1
TGTGCCAGCAGTTCACCCGGGAGGGGGACTGAAGCTTTCTTT	CASSSPGRGTEAFF	-	TRBV27	TRBJ1-1	-
TGTGCCAGCAGCCGCGGAGCTAATAATTCACCCCTCCACTTT	CASSRGANNSPLHF	-	TRBV14	TRBJ1-6	-
TGTGCCAGCAGCTTTCGGACAGGGAACTACAATGAGCAGTTCTTC	CASSFRTGNYNEQFF	-	TRBV7-9	TRBJ2-1	TRBD1
TGTGCCAGCAGCCGTGTTGAGGGCGGTGGCTCTGAAGCTTTCTTT	CASSRVEGGGSEAFF	once	TRBV7-9	TRBJ1-1	-
TGTGCCAGCATGGACAGGGCGAACACTGAAGCTTTCTTT	CASMDRANTEAFF	-	TRBV6-6	TRBJ1-1	TRBD1
TGTGCCAGCAAAACGGGGACTCACTCTGGAAACACCATATATTTT	CASKTGTHSGNTIYF	-	TRBV6-6	TRBJ1-3	-
TGTGCCAGCAGCCAAGATCGGTATAGGGGGCTTCGGTTCTTC	CASSQDRYRGLRFF	-	TRBV14	TRBJ2-1	TRBD1
TGTGCCAGTAAACGCGGGGGCAACCAAGAGACCCAGTACTTC	CASKRGGNQETQYF	-	TRBV19	TRBJ2-5	-
TGTGCCAGCAGCTTATACAGGGCTGGGGCCAACGTCCTGACTTTC	CASSLYRAGANVLTF	-	TRBV7-3	TRBJ2-6	-
TGTGCCAGCAGCCCTAGACAGGGTAGAAATTCACCCCTCCACTTT	CASSPRQGRNSPLHF	-	TRBV5-6	TRBJ1-6	TRBD1
TGTGCCAGCAGGCAGACAGGGGGAAGCAATGAGCAGTTCTTC	CASRQTGGSNEQFF	-	TRBV27	TRBJ2-1	TRBD1
TGTGCCAGCAGTGGACGACAGGGGTCTTGGACCCAGTACTTC	CASSGRQGSWTQYF	-	TRBV2	TRBJ2-5	TRBD1
TGTGCCAGCAGCTCCCAACCCGGGACTGCTTTTGAAGCTTTCTTT	CASSSQPGTAFEAFF	-	TRBV7-3	TRBJ1-1	-
TGTGCCAGCGGACGGACCGGGACTCCCTCCTACAATGAGCAGTTCTTC	CASGRTGTPSYNEQFF	-	TRBV5-6	TRBJ2-1	-
TGTGCCAGCTCACCAAGGGACAGCCTTACCACAGATACGCAGTATTTT	CASSPRDSLTTDTQYF	once	TRBV18	TRBJ2-3	TRBD1
TGCAGCGTTGAGCAGGGGGGCTACACCTTC	CSVEQGGYTF	-	TRBV29-1	TRBJ1-2	-
TGTGCCAGCAGCTTAGAGGGACAGGGCGGGGGCTACACCTTC	CASSLEGQGGGYTF	-	TRBV7-2	TRBJ1-2	TRBD1
TGTGCCAGTAACCAGGGAGGAAACACCATATATTTT	CASNQGGNTIYF	-	TRBV28	TRBJ1-3	-
TGCGCCAGCAGCTCTACCCACGCTGGCACTGAAGCTTTCTTT	CASSSTHAGTEAFF	once	TRBV5-1	TRBJ1-1	-
TGTGCCAGCAGCTTCGGGGAGGCCAAAAACATTCAGTACTTC	CASSFGEAKNIQYF	-	TRBV7-8	TRBJ2-4	-
TGTGCCAGCGGGCTAGCCGGTCCCATTCAGTACTTC	CASGLAGPIQYF	-	TRBV2	TRBJ2-4	-